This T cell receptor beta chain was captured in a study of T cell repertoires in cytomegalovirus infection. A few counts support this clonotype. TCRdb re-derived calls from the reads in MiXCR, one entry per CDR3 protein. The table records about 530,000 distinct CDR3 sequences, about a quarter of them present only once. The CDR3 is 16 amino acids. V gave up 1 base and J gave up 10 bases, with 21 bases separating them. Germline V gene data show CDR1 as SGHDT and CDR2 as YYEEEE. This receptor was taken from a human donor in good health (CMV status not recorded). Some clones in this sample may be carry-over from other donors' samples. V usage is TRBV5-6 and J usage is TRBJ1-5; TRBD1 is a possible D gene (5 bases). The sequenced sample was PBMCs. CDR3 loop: CASSLTSVGVRSPQHF. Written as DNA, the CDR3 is TGTGCCAGCAGCTTGACCTCGGTGGGGGTTAGGTCACCCCAGCATTTT.